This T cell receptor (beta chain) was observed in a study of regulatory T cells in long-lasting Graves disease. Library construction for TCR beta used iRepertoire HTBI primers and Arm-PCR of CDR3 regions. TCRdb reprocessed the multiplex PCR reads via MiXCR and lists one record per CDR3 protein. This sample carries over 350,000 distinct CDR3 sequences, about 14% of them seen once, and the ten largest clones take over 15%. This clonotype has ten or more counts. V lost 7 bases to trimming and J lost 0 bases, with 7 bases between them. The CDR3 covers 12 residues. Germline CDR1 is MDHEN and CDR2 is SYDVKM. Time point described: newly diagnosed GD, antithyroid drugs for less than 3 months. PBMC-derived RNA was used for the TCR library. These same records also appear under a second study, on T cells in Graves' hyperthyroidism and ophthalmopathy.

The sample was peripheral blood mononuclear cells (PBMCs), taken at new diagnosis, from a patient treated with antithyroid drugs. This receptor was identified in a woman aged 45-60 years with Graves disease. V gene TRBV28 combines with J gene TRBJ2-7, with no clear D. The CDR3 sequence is CASNGVSYEQYF. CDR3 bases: TGTGCCAGCAATGGGGTCTCCTACGAGCAGTACTTC. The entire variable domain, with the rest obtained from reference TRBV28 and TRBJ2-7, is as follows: DVKVTQSSRYLVKRTGEKVFLECVQDMDHENMFWYRQDPGLGLRLIYFSYDVKMKEKGDIPEGYSVSREKKERFSLILESASTNQTSMYLCASNGVSYEQYFGPGTRLTVT.